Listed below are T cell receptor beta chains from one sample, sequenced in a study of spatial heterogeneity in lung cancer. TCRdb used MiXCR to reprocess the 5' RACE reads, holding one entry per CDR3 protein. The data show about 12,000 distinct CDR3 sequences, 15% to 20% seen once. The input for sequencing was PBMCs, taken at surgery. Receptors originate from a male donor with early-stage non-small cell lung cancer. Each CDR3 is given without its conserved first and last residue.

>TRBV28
ASSLWDEATYEQY
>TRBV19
ASSTFGTANTRYEQY
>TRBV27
ASSFKGDQPQH
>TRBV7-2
ASSLVGGEFINEQF
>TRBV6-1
ASTLNPRTGPADTQY
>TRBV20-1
SAREIQYPETQY
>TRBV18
ASSPPRGDRQPQH
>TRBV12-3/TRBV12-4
ASSLATANGYT
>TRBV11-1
ASTLGQGDTDTQY
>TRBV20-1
SARDLPYNEQF
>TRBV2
ASSERLAEETQY
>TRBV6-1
ASGDRGYEQY
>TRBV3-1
ASSPSPADTQY
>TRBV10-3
AISESTHNEQF
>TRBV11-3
ASSSEATTDTQY
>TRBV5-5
ASRLGTGGETQY
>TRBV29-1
SAGTEGN
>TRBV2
ASSTSGRRTDTQY
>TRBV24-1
PHQKVLYSENSSTLDEQY
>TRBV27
ASSLSVGDRTYGYT
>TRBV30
AWKGDYGYT
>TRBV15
ATSRDGAGYTDTQY
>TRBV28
ASLAPAGETQY
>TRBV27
ASRELGVQGNYGYT
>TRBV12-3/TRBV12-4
ASSPIYGVGTYEQY
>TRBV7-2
ASSFPGVFQF
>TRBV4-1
ASSQGAGIMVGTLYEQY
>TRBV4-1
ASSQDWPGRENYGYT
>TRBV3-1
ASSRDQLKETQY
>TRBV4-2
ASSQDLGSFYEQY
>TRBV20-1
SAQNGRARAYEQY
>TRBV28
ASSSLADWVYEQY
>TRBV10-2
ASRRALENNEQF
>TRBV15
ATATGGNGSPLH
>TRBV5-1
ASSLAVSSYEQY
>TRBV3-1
ASSQTASGRRGEQF
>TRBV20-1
SAGTSGSGDEQF
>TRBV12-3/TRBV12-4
ASSLPGTSATDTQY
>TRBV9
ASSVDTEALDYGYT
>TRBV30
AWNLGPSTDTQY
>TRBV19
ASRGVADTQY
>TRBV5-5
ASSFSGRAGELF
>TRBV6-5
ASSRGPPKEAF
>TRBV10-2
ASTRPIGTDTQY
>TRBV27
ASSLTGLSNEQF
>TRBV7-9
ASSSGGGRNTDTQY
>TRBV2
ASRKGSLTSDTQY
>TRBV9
ASSVAPGQYEQY
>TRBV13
ASSLRTSGSNEQF
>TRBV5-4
ASSLEGGSATSTDTQY
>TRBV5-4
ASSIRDRGFIEQF
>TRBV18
ASSPGQGGSPLH
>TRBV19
ASSIQGWHEQF
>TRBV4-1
ASSPGGYNEQF
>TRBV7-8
ASSLVQGGLTDIQY